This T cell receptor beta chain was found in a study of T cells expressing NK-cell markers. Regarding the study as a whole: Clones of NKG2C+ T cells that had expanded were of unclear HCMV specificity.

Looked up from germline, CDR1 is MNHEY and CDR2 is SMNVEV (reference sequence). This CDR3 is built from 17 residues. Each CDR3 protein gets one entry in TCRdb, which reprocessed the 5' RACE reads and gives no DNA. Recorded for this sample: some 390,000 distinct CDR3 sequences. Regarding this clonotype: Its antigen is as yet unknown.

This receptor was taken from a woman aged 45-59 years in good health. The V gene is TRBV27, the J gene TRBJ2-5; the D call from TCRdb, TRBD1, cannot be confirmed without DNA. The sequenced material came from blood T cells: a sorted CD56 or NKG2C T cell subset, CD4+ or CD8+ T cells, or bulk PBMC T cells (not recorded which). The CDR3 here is CASSLYSELDTRETQYF.